The entry below describes one T cell receptor beta chain. This clonotype was found a few times. This receptor's antigen is unknown. The sample holds no much larger clone one base away, and base qualities are not on file. The data belong to a study of T-cell reconstitution after alpha-beta-depleted transplantation in children (dated by TCRdb to 2016 to 2017). As for the study more broadly: T-cell immune reconstitution after TCRalphabeta/CD19-depleted allogeneic hematopoietic cell transplantation in children was quantitatively tracked in the study by means of TCR repertoire profiling. Study-wide conclusions, independent of this receptor: In some patients, the high TCRbeta diversity seen at day 60 was put down to recipient T cells and intrathymic progenitors that had survived conditioning. Apparently early alphabetaT-cell count recovery about two months after transplant reportedly relied on only several hundred rapidly expanded clones derived from non-depleted graft cells. Over subsequent months, a decline in hyperexpanded clone frequencies was noted, and after one year, T-cell counts and TCRbeta diversity were mostly ascribed to newly produced T cells.

Library generation was performed with PCR. Reads for this sample came from an Illumina HiSeq 2500. Molecular barcoding was employed in the preparation of TCR libraries, with unique molecular identifiers being used to normalize TCRbeta repertoire quantification. The public reads were reprocessed in TCRdb via fastp at Q25 and MiXCR, keeping in-frame beta chains. A single entry per CDR3 protein holds the most common genes and DNA from its merged rows. The sample table lists approximately 630,000 distinct CDR3 sequences, over 10% of them with a count of one. The biggest ten clones account for 0.79% of the sample. Reading from cysteine to phenylalanine, the CDR3 counts 14 amino acids. The kept DNA is CDR3 alone, 42 bases in frame from the first base. V loses 3 bases of germline sequence and J loses 6 bases, and the interval between the two ends is 15 bases. The sample's treatment or condition label, decoded: allogeneic hematopoietic cell transplantation with graft depleted of TCRalphabeta T cells and CD19 B cells. TCRalphabeta/CD19-depleted allogeneic hematopoietic cell grafts were given to the transplant recipients, all of whom were children.

This material consisted of PBMCs, taken before TCRalphabeta/CD19-depleted stem cell transplant. This TCR came from a girl aged 2-10 years with congenital amegakaryocytic thrombocytopenia, due to receive a stem cell transplant. The V gene is TRBV12-3 or TRBV12-4 and the J gene is TRBJ2-7; no confident D gene assignment can be made. The DNA reads as follows: TGTGCCAGCAGTTTGTCGTCGGTGTTCGCCGAGCAGTACTTC. It specifies CASSLSSVFAEQYF.